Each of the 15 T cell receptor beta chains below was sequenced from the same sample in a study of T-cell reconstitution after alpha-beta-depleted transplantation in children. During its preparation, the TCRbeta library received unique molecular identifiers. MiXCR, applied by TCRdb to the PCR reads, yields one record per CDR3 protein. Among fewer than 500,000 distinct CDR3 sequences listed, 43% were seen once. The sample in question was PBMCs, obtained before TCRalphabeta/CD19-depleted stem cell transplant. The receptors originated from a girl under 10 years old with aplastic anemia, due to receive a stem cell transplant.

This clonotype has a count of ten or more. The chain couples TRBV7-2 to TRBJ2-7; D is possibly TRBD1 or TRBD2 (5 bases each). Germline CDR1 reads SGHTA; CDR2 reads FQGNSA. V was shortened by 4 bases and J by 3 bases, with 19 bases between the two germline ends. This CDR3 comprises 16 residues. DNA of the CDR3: TGTGCCAGCAGCTCTAGGTCCGGGACCGTTTACTACGAGCAGTACTTC. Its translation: CASSSRSGTVYYEQYF.

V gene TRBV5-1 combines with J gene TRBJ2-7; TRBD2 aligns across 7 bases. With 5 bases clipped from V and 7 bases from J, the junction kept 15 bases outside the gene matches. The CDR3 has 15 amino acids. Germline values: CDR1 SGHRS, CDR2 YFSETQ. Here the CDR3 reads CASSLGLVGFDEQYF. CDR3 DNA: TGCGCCAGCAGTTTAGGACTAGTGGGTTTTGATGAGCAGTACTTC.

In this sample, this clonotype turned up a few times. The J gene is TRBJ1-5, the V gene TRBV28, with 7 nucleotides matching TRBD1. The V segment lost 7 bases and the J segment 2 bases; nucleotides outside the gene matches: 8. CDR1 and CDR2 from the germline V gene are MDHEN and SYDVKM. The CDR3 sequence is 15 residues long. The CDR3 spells CASTARGYGNQPQHF. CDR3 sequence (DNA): TGTGCCAGCACCGCCAGGGGGTACGGCAATCAGCCCCAGCATTTT.

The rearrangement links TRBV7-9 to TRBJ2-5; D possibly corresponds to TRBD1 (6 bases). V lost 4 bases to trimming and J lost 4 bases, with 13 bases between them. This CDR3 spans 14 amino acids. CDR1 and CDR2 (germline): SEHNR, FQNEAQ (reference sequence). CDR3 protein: CASSYLQGTETQYF. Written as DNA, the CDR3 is TGTGCCAGCAGCTATTTACAGGGAACAGAGACCCAGTACTTC.

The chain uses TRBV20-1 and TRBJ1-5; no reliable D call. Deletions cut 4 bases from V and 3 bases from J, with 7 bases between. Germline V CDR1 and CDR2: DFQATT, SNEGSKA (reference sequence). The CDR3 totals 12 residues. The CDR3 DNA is TGCAGTGCTAAAGGCCCCAATCAGCCCCAGCATTTT. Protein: CSAKGPNQPQHF.

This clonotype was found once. As DNA, the CDR3 is TGTGCCAGCAGGCAACAGGGAGGGAGCAATCAGCCCCAGCATTTT. Translating it yields CASRQQGGSNQPQHF. V usage is TRBV6-1 and J usage is TRBJ1-5, with a weak D call TRBD1 (6 bases). Looked up from germline, CDR1 is MNHNS and CDR2 is SASEGT. The V gene lost 6 bases and the J gene lost 1 base, with 13 bases spanning the gap. The CDR3 length is 15 residues.

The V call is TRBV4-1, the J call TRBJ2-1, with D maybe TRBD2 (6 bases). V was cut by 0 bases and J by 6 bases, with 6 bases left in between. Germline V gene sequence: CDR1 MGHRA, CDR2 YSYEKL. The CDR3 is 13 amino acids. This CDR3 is CASSQDSGNEQFF. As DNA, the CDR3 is TGCGCCAGCAGCCAAGATAGCGGCAATGAGCAGTTCTTC.

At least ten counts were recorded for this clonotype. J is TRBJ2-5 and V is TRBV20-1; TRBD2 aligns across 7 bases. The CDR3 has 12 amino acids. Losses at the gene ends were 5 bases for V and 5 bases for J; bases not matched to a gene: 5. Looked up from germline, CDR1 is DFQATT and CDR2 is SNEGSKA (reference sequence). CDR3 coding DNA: TGCAGTGCTGGACTAGTCGACGAGACCCAGTACTTC. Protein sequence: CSAGLVDETQYF.

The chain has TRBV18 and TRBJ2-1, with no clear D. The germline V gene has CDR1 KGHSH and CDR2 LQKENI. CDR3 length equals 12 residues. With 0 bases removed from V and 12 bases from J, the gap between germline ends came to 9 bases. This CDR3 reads CASSPPDRRQFF. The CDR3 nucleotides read TGTGCCAGCTCACCACCGGATAGAAGGCAGTTCTTC.

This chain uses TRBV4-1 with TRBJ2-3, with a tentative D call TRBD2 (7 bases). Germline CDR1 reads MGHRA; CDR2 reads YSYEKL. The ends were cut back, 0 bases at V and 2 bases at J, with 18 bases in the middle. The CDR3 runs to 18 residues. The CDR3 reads CASSQELRGGRYTDTQYF. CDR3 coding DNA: TGCGCCAGCAGCCAAGAATTGAGGGGGGGACGGTACACAGATACGCAGTATTTT.

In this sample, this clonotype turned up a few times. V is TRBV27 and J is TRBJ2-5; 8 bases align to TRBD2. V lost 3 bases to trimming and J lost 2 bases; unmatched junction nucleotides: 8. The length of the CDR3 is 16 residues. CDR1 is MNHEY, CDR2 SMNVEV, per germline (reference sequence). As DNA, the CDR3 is TGTGCCAGCAGTTTCCGAGCGGGAGTTTTTCAAGAGACCCAGTACTTC. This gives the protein CASSFRAGVFQETQYF.

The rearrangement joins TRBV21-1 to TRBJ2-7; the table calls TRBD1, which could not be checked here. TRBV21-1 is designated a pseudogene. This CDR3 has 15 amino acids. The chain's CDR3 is CASSKRQGLGHEQYF. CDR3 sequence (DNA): TGTGCCAGCAGCAAAAGGCAGGGGTTGGGCCACGAGCAGTACTTC.

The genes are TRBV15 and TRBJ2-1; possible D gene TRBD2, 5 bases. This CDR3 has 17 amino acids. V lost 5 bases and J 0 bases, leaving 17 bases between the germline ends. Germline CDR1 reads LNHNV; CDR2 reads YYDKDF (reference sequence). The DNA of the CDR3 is TGTGCCACCAGCTCTAAAGGCGGGCCAGGCTCCTACAATGAGCAGTTCTTC. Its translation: CATSSKGGPGSYNEQFF. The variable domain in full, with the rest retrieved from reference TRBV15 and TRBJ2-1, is DAMVIQNPRYQVTQFGKPVTLSCSQTLNHNVMYWYQQKSSQAPKLLFHYYDKDFNNEADTPDNFQSRRPNTSFCFLDIRSPGLGDTAMYLCATSSKGGPGSYNEQFFGPGTRLTVL.

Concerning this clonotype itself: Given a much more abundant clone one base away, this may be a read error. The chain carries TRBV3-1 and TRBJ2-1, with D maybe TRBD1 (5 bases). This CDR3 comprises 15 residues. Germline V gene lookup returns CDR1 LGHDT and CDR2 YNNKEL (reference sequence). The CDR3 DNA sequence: TGTGCCAGCAGCCAAGATATGACAGTAAACAATGAGCCGTTCTTC. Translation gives CASSQDMTVNNEPFF.

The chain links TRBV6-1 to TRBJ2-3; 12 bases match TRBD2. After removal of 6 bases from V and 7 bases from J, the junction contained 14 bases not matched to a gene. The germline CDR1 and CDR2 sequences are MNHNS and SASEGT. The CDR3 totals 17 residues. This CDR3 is CASSDPRLAGDPNTQYF. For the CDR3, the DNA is TGTGCCAGCAGCGACCCCCGACTAGCGGGAGACCCAAATACGCAGTATTTT.